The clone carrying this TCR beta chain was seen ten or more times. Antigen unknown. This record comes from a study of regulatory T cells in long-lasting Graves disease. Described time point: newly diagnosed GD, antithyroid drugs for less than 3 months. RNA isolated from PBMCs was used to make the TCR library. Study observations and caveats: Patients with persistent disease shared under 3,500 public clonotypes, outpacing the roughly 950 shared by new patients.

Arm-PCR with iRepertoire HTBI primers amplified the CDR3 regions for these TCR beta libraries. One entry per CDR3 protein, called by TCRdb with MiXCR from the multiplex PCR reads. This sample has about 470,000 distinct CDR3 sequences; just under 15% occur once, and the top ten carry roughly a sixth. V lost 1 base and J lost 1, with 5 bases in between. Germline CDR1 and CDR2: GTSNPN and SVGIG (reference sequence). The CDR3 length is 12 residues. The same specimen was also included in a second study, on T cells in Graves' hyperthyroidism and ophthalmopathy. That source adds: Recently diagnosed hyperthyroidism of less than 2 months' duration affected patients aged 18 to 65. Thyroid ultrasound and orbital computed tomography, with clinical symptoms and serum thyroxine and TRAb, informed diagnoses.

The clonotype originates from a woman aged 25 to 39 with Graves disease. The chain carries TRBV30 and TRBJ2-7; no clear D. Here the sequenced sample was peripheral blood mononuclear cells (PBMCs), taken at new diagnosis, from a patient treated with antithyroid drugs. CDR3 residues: CAWSGVSYEQYF. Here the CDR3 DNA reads TGTGCCTGGAGTGGAGTGTCCTACGAGCAGTACTTC.